The entry that follows covers one TCR beta chain sequence. Per the germline V gene, CDR1 is SGHDN and CDR2 is FVKESK. V dropped 1 base and J dropped 3 bases, with 13 bases sitting between them. The CDR3 runs to 15 residues. This record belongs to a study of technical replicates of blood from a handful of donors. Measured with immunoSEQ multiplex PCR; TCRdb has only the in-frame clones, and not every one. In the table there are about 89,000 clones, just under 95% of which are singletons. J is TRBJ2-7 and V is TRBV14; a possible D gene is TRBD1 (6 bases). The clonotype comes from a human donor in good health. Sequencing input: T cells isolated from PBMCs. CDR3 in DNA: TGTGCCAGCAGCCAAGTTGGGGACAACCGCTACGAGCAGTACTTC. Protein: CASSQVGDNRYEQYF.